The table lists the clone carrying this TCR beta chain with a few counts. As yet, its antigen is unknown. At one end the junction does not follow the germline gene, possibly because of a read error. This CDR3 has 15 amino acids. CDR1 is MNHGY, CDR2 SAAAGT, per germline. Measured with immunoSEQ multiplex PCR; TCRdb has only the in-frame clones, and not every one. The sample carries some 2,000 clones, roughly 25% recorded once. The data are from a study of T cells in localized non-small cell lung cancer. Study observations and caveats: Adjacent uninvolved lung tissue had the highest T cell clonality, exceeding tumor.

Sample: normal lung tissue next to the tumor, taken before any cancer treatment. This sequence joins TRBV6-8 and TRBJ2-2, with 9 bases fitting TRBD1. The origin of this receptor is a female donor over 55 with stage III squamous cell lung carcinoma. The CDR3 region is CAISFGQGSTGELFF. The CDR3 DNA sequence: TGTGCCATCAGTTTTGGACAGGGGTCGACCGGGGAGCTGTTTTTT.